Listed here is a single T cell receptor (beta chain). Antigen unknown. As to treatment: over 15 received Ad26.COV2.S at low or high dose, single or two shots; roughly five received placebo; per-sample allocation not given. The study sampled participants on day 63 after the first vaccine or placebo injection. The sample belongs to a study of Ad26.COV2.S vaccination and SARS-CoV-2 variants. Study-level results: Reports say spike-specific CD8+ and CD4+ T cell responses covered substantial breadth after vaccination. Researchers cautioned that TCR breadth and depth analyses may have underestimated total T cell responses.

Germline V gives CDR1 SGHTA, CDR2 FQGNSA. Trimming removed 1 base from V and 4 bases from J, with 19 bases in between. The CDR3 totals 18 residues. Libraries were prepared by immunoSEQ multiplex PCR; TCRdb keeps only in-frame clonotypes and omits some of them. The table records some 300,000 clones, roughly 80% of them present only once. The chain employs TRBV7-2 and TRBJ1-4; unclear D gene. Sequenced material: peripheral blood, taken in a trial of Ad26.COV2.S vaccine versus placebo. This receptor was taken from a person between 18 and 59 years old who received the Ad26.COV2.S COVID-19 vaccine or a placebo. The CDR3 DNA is TGTGCCAGCAGCTTAGTAGGTGGGCATACCGTCGTTAATGAAAAACTGTTTTTT. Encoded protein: CASSLVGGHTVVNEKLFF. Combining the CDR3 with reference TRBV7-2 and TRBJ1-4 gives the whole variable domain GAGVSQSPSNKVTEKGKDVELRCDPISGHTALYWYRQSLGQGLEFLIYFQGNSAPDKSGLPSDRFSAERTGGSVSTLTIQRTQQEDSAVYLCASSLVGGHTVVNEKLFFGSGTQLSVL.